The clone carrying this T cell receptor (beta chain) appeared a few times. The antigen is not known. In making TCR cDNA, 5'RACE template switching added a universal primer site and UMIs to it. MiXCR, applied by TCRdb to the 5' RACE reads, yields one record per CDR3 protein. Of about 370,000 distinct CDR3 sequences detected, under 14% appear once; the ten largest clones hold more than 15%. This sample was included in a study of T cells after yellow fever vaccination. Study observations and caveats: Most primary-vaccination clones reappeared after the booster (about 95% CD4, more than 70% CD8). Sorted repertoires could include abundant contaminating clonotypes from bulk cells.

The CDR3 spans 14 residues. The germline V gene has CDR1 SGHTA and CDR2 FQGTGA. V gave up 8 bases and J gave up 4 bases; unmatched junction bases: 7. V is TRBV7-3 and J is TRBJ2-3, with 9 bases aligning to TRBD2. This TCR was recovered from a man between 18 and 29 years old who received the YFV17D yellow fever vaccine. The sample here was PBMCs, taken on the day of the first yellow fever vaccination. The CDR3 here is CASLPGGGADTQYF. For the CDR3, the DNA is TGTGCCAGCTTACCCGGCGGGGGGGCAGATACGCAGTATTTT.